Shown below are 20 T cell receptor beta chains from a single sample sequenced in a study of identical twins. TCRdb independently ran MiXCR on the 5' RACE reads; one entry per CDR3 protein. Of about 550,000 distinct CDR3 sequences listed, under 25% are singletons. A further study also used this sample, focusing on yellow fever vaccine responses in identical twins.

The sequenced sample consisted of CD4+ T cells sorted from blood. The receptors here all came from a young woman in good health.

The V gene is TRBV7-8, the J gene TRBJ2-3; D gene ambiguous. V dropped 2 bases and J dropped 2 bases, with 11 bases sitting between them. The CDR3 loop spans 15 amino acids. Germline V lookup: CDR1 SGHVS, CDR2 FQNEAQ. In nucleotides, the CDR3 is TGTGCCAGCAGCTTAAGGGATCAAGTCACAGATACGCAGTATTTT. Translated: CASSLRDQVTDTQYF.

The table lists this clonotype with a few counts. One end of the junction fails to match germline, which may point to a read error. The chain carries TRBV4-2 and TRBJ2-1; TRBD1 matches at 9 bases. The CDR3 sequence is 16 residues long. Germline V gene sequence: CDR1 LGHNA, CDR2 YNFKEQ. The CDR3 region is CASSEETGGFRNEQFF. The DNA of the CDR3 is TGTGCCAGCAGCGAAGAGACAGGGGGATTCCGTAATGAGCAGTTCTTC.

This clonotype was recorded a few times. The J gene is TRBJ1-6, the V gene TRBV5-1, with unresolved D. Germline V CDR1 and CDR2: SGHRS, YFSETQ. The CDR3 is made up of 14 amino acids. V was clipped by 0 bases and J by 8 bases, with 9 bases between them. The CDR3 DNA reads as TGCGCCAGCAGCTTGGAAGGGTTTGATTCACCCCTCCACTTT. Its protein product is CASSLEGFDSPLHF. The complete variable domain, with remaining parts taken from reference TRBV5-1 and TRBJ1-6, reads KAGVTQTPRYLIKTRGQQVTLSCSPISGHRSVSWYQQTPGQGLQFLFEYFSETQRNKGNFPGRFSGRQFSNSRSEMNVSTLELGDSALYLCASSLEGFDSPLHFGNGTRLTVT.

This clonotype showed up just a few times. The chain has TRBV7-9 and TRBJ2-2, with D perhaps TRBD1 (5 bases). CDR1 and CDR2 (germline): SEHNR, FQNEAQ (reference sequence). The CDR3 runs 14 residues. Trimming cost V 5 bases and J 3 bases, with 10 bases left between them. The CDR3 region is CASSVGHYTGELFF. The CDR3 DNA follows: TGTGCCAGCAGCGTTGGACATTACACCGGGGAGCTGTTTTTT.

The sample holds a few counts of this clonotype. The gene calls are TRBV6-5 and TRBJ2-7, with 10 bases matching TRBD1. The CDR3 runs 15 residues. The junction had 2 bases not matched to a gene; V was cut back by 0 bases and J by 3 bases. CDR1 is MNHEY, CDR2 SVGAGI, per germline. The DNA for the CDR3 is TGTGCCAGCAGTTACTCGGACAGGGGGATCTACGAGCAGTACTTC. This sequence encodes CASSYSDRGIYEQYF.

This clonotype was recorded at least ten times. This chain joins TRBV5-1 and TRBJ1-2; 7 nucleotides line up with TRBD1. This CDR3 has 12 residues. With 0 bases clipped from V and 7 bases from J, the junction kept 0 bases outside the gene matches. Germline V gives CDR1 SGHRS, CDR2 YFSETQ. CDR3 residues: CASSLGQGGYTF. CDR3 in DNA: TGCGCCAGCAGCTTGGGACAGGGTGGCTACACCTTC.

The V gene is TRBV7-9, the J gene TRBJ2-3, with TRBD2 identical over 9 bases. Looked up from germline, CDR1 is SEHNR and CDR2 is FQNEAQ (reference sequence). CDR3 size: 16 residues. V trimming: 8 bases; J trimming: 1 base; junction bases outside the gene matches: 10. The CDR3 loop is CASGLAGAIGTDTQYF. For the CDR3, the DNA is TGTGCCAGCGGATTAGCGGGGGCAATAGGCACAGATACGCAGTATTTT.

CDR3 in DNA: TGTGCACTCGGGCAGGAGGGATATACGCAGTATTTT. Translation: CALGQEGYTQYF. The gene calls are TRBV6-5 and TRBJ2-3; D perhaps matches TRBD2 (6 bases). Germline V gene data show CDR1 as MNHEY and CDR2 as SVGAGI. This CDR3 region has 12 residues.

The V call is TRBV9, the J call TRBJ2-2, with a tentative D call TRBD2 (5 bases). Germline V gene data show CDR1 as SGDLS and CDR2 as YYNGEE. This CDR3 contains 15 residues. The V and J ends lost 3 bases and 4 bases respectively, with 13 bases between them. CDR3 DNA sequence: TGTGCCAGCAGCGCCCTTATGGCGGGCACCGGGGAGCTGTTTTTT. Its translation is CASSALMAGTGELFF.

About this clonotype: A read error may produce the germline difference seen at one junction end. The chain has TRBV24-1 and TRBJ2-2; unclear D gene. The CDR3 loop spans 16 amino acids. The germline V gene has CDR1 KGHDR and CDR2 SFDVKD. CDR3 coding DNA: TGTGCCACCAGAGATTCCGGCCAGGTGCGAACCGGGGAGCTGTTTTTT. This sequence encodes CATRDSGQVRTGELFF.

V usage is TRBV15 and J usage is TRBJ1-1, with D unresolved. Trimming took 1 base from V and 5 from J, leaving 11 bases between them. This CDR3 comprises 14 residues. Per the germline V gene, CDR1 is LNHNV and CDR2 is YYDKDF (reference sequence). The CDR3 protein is CATSRGPGGTEAFF. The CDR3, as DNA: TGTGCCACCAGCAGAGGTCCCGGAGGGACTGAAGCTTTCTTT.

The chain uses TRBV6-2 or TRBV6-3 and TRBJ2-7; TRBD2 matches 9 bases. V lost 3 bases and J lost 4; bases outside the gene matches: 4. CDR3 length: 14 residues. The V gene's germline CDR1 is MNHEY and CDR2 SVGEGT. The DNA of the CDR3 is TGTGCCAGCAGTTATCTAGCGGGAATTTACGAGCAGTACTTC. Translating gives CASSYLAGIYEQYF.

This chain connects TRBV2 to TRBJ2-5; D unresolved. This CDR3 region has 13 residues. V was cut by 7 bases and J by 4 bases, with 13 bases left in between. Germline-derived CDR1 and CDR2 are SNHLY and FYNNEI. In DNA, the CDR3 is TGTGCCAGCATTGGCCCGTGGGGAGAGACCCAGTACTTC. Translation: CASIGPWGETQYF. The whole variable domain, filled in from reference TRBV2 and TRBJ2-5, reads EPEVTQTPSHQVTQMGQEVILRCVPISNHLYFYWYRQILGQKVEFLVSFYNNEISEKSEIFDDQFSVERPDGSNFTLKIRSTKLEDSAMYFCASIGPWGETQYFGPGTRLLVL.

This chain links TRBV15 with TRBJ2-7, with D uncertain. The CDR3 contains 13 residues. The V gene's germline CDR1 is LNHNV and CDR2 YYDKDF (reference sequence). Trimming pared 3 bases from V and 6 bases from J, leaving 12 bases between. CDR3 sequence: CATSRDGSPEQYF. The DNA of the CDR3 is TGTGCCACCAGCAGGGATGGATCCCCCGAGCAGTACTTC.

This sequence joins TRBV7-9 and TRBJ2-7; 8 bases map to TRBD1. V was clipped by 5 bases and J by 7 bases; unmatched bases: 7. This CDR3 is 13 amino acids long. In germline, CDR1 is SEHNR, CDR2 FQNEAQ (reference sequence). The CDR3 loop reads CASSANRGVEQYF. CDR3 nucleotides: TGTGCCAGCAGCGCGAACAGGGGGGTGGAGCAGTACTTC.

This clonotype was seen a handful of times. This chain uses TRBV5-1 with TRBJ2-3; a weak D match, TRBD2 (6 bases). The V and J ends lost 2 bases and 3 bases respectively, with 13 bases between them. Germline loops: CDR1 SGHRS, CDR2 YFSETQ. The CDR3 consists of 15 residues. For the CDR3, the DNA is TGCGCCAGCAGCTTTGGTAGCGGACCTACAGATACGCAGTATTTT. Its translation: CASSFGSGPTDTQYF.

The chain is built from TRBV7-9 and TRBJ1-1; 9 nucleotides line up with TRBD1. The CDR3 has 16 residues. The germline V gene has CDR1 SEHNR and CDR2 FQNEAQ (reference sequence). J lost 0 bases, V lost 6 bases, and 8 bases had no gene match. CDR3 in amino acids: CASSPDRGGVNTEAFF. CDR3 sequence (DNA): TGTGCCAGCAGTCCGGACAGGGGAGGGGTGAACACTGAAGCTTTCTTT.

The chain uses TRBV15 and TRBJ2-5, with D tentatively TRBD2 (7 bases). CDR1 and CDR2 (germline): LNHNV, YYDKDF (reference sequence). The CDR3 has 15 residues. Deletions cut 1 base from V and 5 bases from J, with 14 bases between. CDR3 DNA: TGTGCCACCAGCAGAGGGGGGGGCTTAGGGGAGACCCAGTACTTC. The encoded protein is CATSRGGGLGETQYF.

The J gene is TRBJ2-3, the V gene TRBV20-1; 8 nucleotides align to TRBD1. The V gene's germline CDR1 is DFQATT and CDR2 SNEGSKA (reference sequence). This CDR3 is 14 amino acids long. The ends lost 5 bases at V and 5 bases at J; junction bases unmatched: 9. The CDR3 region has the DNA TGCAGTGCTCAACCGGGCAGGGGGCAAGATACGCAGTATTTT. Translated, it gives CSAQPGRGQDTQYF.

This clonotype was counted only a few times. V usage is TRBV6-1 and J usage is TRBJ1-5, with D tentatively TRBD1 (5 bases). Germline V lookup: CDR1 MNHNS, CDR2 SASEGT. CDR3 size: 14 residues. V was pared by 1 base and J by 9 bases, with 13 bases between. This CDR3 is CASSEVQGARPQHF. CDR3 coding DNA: TGTGCCAGCAGTGAAGTTCAGGGAGCGAGGCCCCAGCATTTT.